Each of the 23 T cell receptor beta chains below was sequenced from the same sample in a study of glioma-infiltrating T cells after dendritic cell vaccination. This table comes from immunoSEQ multiplex PCR, and its TCRdb copy is limited to in-frame clones, with some not included. The profile shows 80,000 to 100,000 clones, roughly 83% of them singletons. The starting material was blood, obtained before dendritic cell vaccination. The source is a human donor with glioblastoma.

This clone was counted a few times. CDR3 nucleotide sequence: TGTGCCAGCAGTTCTCCCCTAGACCATGGCTACACCTTC. Residues: CASSSPLDHGYTF. This rearrangement joins TRBV27 to TRBJ1-2; D not certain. Germline V gene lookup returns CDR1 MNHEY and CDR2 SMNVEV (reference sequence). This CDR3 has 13 amino acids. With 4 bases removed from V and 6 bases from J, the gap between germline ends came to 12 bases.

This chain uses TRBV10-2 with TRBJ2-5; possible D gene TRBD1, 6 bases. Germline V gene lookup returns CDR1 WSHSY and CDR2 SAAADI. This CDR3 is built from 14 residues. The V and J ends lost 6 bases and 4 bases respectively, with 15 bases between them. The CDR3 nucleotides are TGCGCCAGCAGCCCCTCACAGGGACGAGAGACCCAGTACTTC. Its protein is CASSPSQGRETQYF.

The rearrangement joins TRBV30 to TRBJ1-2; 11 nucleotides line up with TRBD1. The J segment lost 3 bases and the V segment lost 4 bases, leaving 4 bases of the junction unmatched. Germline loops: CDR1 GTSNPN, CDR2 SVGIG (reference sequence). This CDR3 has 14 residues. CDR3 amino acids: CAWNRDRGYYGYTF. CDR3 in DNA: TGTGCCTGGAATCGGGACAGGGGGTACTATGGCTACACCTTC.

The chain links TRBV11-2 to TRBJ1-2; unclear D gene. CDR1 and CDR2 (germline): SGHAT, FQNNGV. V lost 5 bases and J lost 2, with 9 bases in between. The CDR3 loop spans 13 amino acids. The CDR3 spells CASSLSSNYGYTF. For the CDR3, the DNA is TGTGCCAGCAGCCTCTCAAGCAACTATGGCTACACCTTC.

This chain links TRBV5-6 with TRBJ1-6; D is uncertain. Deletions cut 1 base from V and 0 bases from J, with 8 bases between. The CDR3 loop spans 16 amino acids. Per germline, CDR1 SGHDT and CDR2 YYEEEE. In DNA form, the CDR3 reads TGTGCCAGCAGCTTGACCCGGGACTCCTATAATTCACCCCTCCACTTT. Its protein is CASSLTRDSYNSPLHF.

V usage is TRBV5-4 and J usage is TRBJ1-1, with D tentatively TRBD1 (5 bases). From germline, CDR1 is SGHNT and CDR2 YYREEE (reference sequence). This CDR3 spans 14 amino acids. Trimming cost V 4 bases and J 1 base, with 11 bases left between them. CDR3 in DNA: TGTGCCAGCAGCCGGGGACTCCCGAACACTGAAGCTTTCTTT. It codes for CASSRGLPNTEAFF.

The V and J genes are TRBV27 and TRBJ1-5, with 9 nucleotides matching TRBD1. The CDR3 consists of 17 residues. The germline CDR1 and CDR2 sequences are MNHEY and SMNVEV (reference sequence). V lost 5 bases, J lost 0 bases, and 8 bases stayed unmatched. In DNA form, the CDR3 reads TGTGCCAGCAGTCCATGGGACAGGGCGGTTAGCAATCAGCCCCAGCATTTT. Amino acid sequence: CASSPWDRAVSNQPQHF.

This sequence joins TRBV18 and TRBJ2-5, with 8 positions matching TRBD1. The CDR3 loop spans 17 amino acids. After removal of 3 bases from V and 0 bases from J, the junction contained 9 bases not matched to a gene. Germline CDR1 and CDR2: KGHSH and LQKENI. The DNA of the CDR3 is TGTGCCAGCTCACCCGGTCCGGGACAGGAGGACCAAGAGACCCAGTACTTC. It codes for CASSPGPGQEDQETQYF.

This chain joins TRBV10-3 and TRBJ1-5, with 9 bases identical to TRBD1. The CDR3 runs 13 residues. V dropped 6 bases and J dropped 7; count of bases not matched to a gene: 4. CDR1 ENHRY and CDR2 SYGVKD come from the germline V gene. The CDR3 nucleotides are TGTGCCATCAGCTGGGACAGGGACCAGCCCCAGCATTTT. It yields the protein CAISWDRDQPQHF.

This rearrangement joins TRBV7-3 to TRBJ1-2; 9 bases align to TRBD1. The CDR3 covers 12 residues. The germline V gene has CDR1 SGHTA and CDR2 FQGTGA. V dropped 4 bases and J dropped 13; count of bases not matched to a gene: 7. In nucleotides, the CDR3 is TGTGCCAGCAGCTCCGGGACAGGGCCATCCACCTTC. It yields the protein CASSSGTGPSTF.

This chain links TRBV9 with TRBJ1-1; D is possibly TRBD1 (6 bases). Germline CDR1 SGDLS, CDR2 YYNGEE. V lost 0 bases and J lost 11, with 17 bases in between. This CDR3 has 14 amino acids. This CDR3 is CASSVAPRGGHAFF. Here the CDR3 DNA reads TGTGCCAGCAGCGTAGCCCCGAGGGGGGGGCATGCTTTCTTT. Looking up the rest from reference TRBV9 and TRBJ1-1 gives the full variable domain: DSGVTQTPKHLITATGQRVTLRCSPRSGDLSVYWYQQSLDQGLQFLIQYYNGEERAKGNILERFSAQQFPDLHSELNLSSLELGDSALYFCASSVAPRGGHAFFGQGTRLTVV.

The V gene is TRBV29-1, the J gene TRBJ1-1; TRBD1 agrees at 8 bases. CDR3 length equals 14 residues. The junction had 6 bases not matched to a gene; V was cut back by 4 bases and J by 2 bases. The germline gives CDR1 SQVTM, CDR2 ANQGSEA. CDR3: CSVVRTGTNTEAFF. The CDR3 bases are TGCAGCGTTGTCCGGACAGGGACAAACACTGAAGCTTTCTTT.

The J gene is TRBJ2-7, the V gene TRBV18; D might be TRBD1 (5 bases). This CDR3 is built from 13 residues. CDR1 KGHSH and CDR2 LQKENI come from the germline V gene. Trimming removed 6 bases at V and 4 bases at J, with 13 bases between. Here the CDR3 DNA reads TGTGCCAGCTCGAGTACACAGGATTACGAGCAGTACTTC. Protein: CASSSTQDYEQYF.

This chain uses TRBV28 with TRBJ2-7, with D possibly TRBD1 on 6 matching bases. The CDR3 extends over 21 amino acids. From germline, CDR1 is MDHEN and CDR2 SYDVKM. V was pared by 4 bases and J by 0 bases, with 31 bases between. CDR3 amino acids: CASSSPHLRGAMYPFSYEQYF. The CDR3 region has the DNA TGTGCCAGCAGTTCCCCCCACCTCAGGGGCGCGATGTATCCTTTCTCCTACGAGCAGTACTTC.

This chain uses TRBV19 with TRBJ2-7; 7 bases line up with TRBD1. The V and J ends lost 5 bases and 3 bases, in that order; junction bases with no gene match: 7. Germline V gene sequence: CDR1 LNHDA, CDR2 SQIVND (reference sequence). The CDR3 runs to 14 residues. CDR3 in amino acids: CASSGQEVNYEQYF. CDR3 DNA: TGTGCCAGTAGTGGACAGGAGGTCAACTACGAGCAGTACTTC. The full variable domain, in which reference TRBV19 and TRBJ2-7 provide the parts outside the CDR3, is DGGITQSPKYLFRKEGQNVTLSCEQNLNHDAMYWYRQDPGQGLRLIYYSQIVNDFQKGDIAEGYSVSREKKESFPLTVTSAQKNPTAFYLCASSGQEVNYEQYFGPGTRLTVT.

The rearrangement joins TRBV25-1 to TRBJ1-1, with unresolved D. Germline values: CDR1 MGHDK, CDR2 SYGVNS. The CDR3 is made up of 11 amino acids. V was trimmed by 4 bases and J by 5 bases, leaving 5 bases between them. The CDR3 DNA reads TGTGCCAGCAGTGCCGGGACTGAAGCTTTCTTT. It yields the protein CASSAGTEAFF.

The chain carries TRBV29-1 and TRBJ1-1; D not certain. The V gene lost 4 bases and the J gene lost 11 bases, with 20 bases spanning the gap. CDR1 is SQVTM and CDR2 is ANQGSEA in the germline V gene. The CDR3 runs to 13 residues. CDR3 residues: CSVAVSLTVAAFF. CDR3 coding DNA: TGCAGCGTTGCCGTCTCTCTTACAGTTGCGGCTTTCTTT.

This chain joins TRBV9 and TRBJ1-5; D is perhaps TRBD1 (6 bases). From germline, CDR1 is SGDLS and CDR2 YYNGEE. Trimming stripped 2 bases from V and 3 bases from J, with 18 bases between. This CDR3 spans 17 amino acids. CDR3 sequence: CASSVYWGLPNNQPQHF. In nucleotides, the CDR3 is TGTGCCAGCAGCGTTTATTGGGGGCTACCTAACAATCAGCCCCAGCATTTT.

The genes are TRBV18 and TRBJ1-2; TRBD1 agrees at 8 bases. The germline V gene encodes CDR1 KGHSH and CDR2 LQKENI. The J segment lost 2 bases and the V segment lost 2 bases, leaving 7 bases of the junction unmatched. The CDR3 sequence is 16 residues long. The CDR3 region has the DNA TGTGCCAGCTCACCATCCGGGGACAGGCGGAACTATGGCTACACCTTC. It codes for CASSPSGDRRNYGYTF.

The V call is TRBV30, the J call TRBJ1-6; the match to TRBD1 covers 7 bases. The CDR3 length is 13 residues. The germline CDR1 and CDR2 sequences are GTSNPN and SVGIG (reference sequence). V dropped 5 bases and J dropped 7; count of bases not matched to a gene: 5. The CDR3 sequence: CAWDGTANSPLHF. For the CDR3, the DNA is TGTGCCTGGGACGGGACAGCAAATTCACCCCTCCACTTT.

V is TRBV10-2 and J is TRBJ2-1, with 11 bases aligning to TRBD1. There are 16 residues in the CDR3. The J segment lost 6 bases and the V segment lost 3 bases, leaving 7 bases of the junction unmatched. The germline CDR1 and CDR2 sequences are WSHSY and SAAADI. DNA for the CDR3: TGCGCCAGCAGTGAACCGGGACAGGGGGAACGCAATGAGCAGTTCTTC. As protein: CASSEPGQGERNEQFF.

The chain joins TRBV18 to TRBJ1-5; 7 positions match TRBD1. CDR3 length: 15 residues. Germline V CDR1 and CDR2: KGHSH, LQKENI. Trimming at V came to 3 bases and at J to 0 bases, leaving 2 bases not matched to a gene. CDR3 amino acids: CASSPGTVSNQPQHF. CDR3 coding DNA: TGTGCCAGCTCACCGGGGACAGTTAGCAATCAGCCCCAGCATTTT.

V is TRBV2 and J is TRBJ1-3; 7 bases align to TRBD1. The CDR3 extends over 17 amino acids. The V segment lost 4 bases and the J segment 0 bases; nucleotides outside the gene matches: 9. The germline V gene encodes CDR1 SNHLY and CDR2 FYNNEI. This chain's CDR3 is CASSVTTGVISGNTIYF. Here the CDR3 DNA reads TGTGCCAGCAGTGTAACTACAGGGGTCATCTCTGGAAACACCATATATTTT.